Listed below are T cell receptor beta chains from one sample, sequenced in a study of blood T cell repertoires in COVID-19. Sequenced by immunoSEQ multiplex PCR; TCRdb stores in-frame clones only, minus some. In the table there are 150,000 to 190,000 clones, approximately 81% of which are singletons. The sequencing input was peripheral blood. The receptors were sampled from a woman aged 55 to 70 with COVID-19, enrolled during active disease. Each CDR3 is given with its conserved first and last residue. The order of the fields is J gene, V gene, D gene, clone size, CDR3 protein, CDR3 DNA. D genes are given only for firm matches. Size is omitted from some rows. Given values are once, few, many or a class for expanded clones.

J gene: TRBJ2-4; V gene: TRBV29-1; D gene: NA; clone size: NA; CDR3 protein: CSVEPGTLF; CDR3 DNA: TGCAGCGTTGAACCTGGGACTCTATTC
J gene: TRBJ2-5; V gene: TRBV2; D gene: TRBD2; clone size: NA; CDR3 protein: CASSGGRAWETQYF; CDR3 DNA: TGTGCCAGCAGTGGCGGGAGGGCCTGGGAGACCCAGTACTTC
J gene: TRBJ1-6; V gene: TRBV28; D gene: NA; clone size: NA; CDR3 protein: CASSFHSVINSPLHF; CDR3 DNA: TGTGCCAGCAGTTTCCACTCGGTTATAAATTCACCCCTCCACTTT
J gene: TRBJ2-7; V gene: TRBV19; D gene: TRBD2; clone size: NA; CDR3 protein: CASSIFLAGESSSYEQYF; CDR3 DNA: TGTGCCAGTAGTATATTCCTAGCGGGAGAGAGTAGCTCCTACGAGCAGTACTTC
J gene: TRBJ1-1; V gene: TRBV7-3; D gene: NA; clone size: NA; CDR3 protein: CASSLARSATTEAFF; CDR3 DNA: TGTGCCAGCAGCTTAGCCAGGTCGGCCACCACTGAAGCTTTCTTT
J gene: TRBJ1-5; V gene: TRBV2; D gene: NA; clone size: NA; CDR3 protein: CASSGEGNQPQHF; CDR3 DNA: TGTGCCAGCAGTGGGGAGGGCAATCAGCCCCAGCATTTT
J gene: TRBJ2-5; V gene: TRBV6-1; D gene: NA; clone size: NA; CDR3 protein: CASSERWTVKETQYF; CDR3 DNA: TGTGCCAGCAGTGAAAGGTGGACAGTAAAAGAGACCCAGTACTTC
J gene: TRBJ1-2; V gene: TRBV5-6; D gene: NA; clone size: NA; CDR3 protein: CASSLAKGANYGYTF; CDR3 DNA: TGTGCCAGCAGCTTGGCCAAGGGAGCTAACTATGGCTACACCTTC
J gene: TRBJ1-1; V gene: TRBV6-5; D gene: NA; clone size: once; CDR3 protein: CASSYRHGAFF; CDR3 DNA: TGTGCCAGCAGTTACCGACATGGAGCTTTCTTT
J gene: TRBJ1-5; V gene: TRBV10-1; D gene: TRBD1; clone size: NA; CDR3 protein: CASSESGTGNGDYQPQHF; CDR3 DNA: TGCGCCAGCAGTGAGTCGGGGACAGGGAATGGAGACTATCAGCCCCAGCATTTT
J gene: TRBJ1-2; V gene: TRBV27; D gene: NA; clone size: NA; CDR3 protein: CASSQGTVYGYTF; CDR3 DNA: TGTGCCAGCAGTCAAGGAACAGTCTATGGCTACACCTTC
J gene: TRBJ2-5; V gene: TRBV24-1; D gene: NA; clone size: few; CDR3 protein: CATSEFQGETQYF; CDR3 DNA: TGTGCCACCAGTGAATTCCAGGGTGAGACCCAGTACTTC
J gene: TRBJ1-2; V gene: TRBV3-1/TRBV3-2; D gene: NA; clone size: NA; CDR3 protein: CASSRDKHGYTF; CDR3 DNA: TGTGCCAGCAGCCGGGACAAGCATGGCTACACCTTC
J gene: TRBJ1-5; V gene: TRBV3-1/TRBV3-2; D gene: NA; clone size: NA; CDR3 protein: CASSQEHSNQPQHF; CDR3 DNA: TGTGCCAGCAGCCAAGAACATAGCAATCAGCCCCAGCATTTT
J gene: TRBJ1-2; V gene: TRBV27; D gene: NA; clone size: NA; CDR3 protein: CASSQGTHRGNYGYTF; CDR3 DNA: TGTGCCAGCAGTCAGGGGACACACCGAGGAAACTATGGCTACACCTTC
J gene: TRBJ2-1; V gene: TRBV4-1; D gene: TRBD2; clone size: NA; CDR3 protein: CASSQGDTASGYYNEQFF; CDR3 DNA: TGCGCCAGCAGCCAAGGGGATACGGCTAGCGGGTATTACAATGAGCAGTTCTTC
J gene: TRBJ2-3; V gene: TRBV13; D gene: NA; clone size: once; CDR3 protein: CASSLAPGSPDTQYF; CDR3 DNA: TGTGCCAGCAGCTTAGCCCCAGGGTCCCCAGATACGCAGTATTTT
J gene: TRBJ1-2; V gene: TRBV11-2; D gene: NA; clone size: few; CDR3 protein: CASSLASVGAGNYGYTF; CDR3 DNA: TGTGCCAGCAGCTTAGCTAGCGTGGGAGCAGGGAACTATGGCTACACCTTC
J gene: TRBJ1-1; V gene: TRBV24-1; D gene: NA; clone size: NA; CDR3 protein: CATEEGEAFF; CDR3 DNA: TGTGCCACCGAAGAGGGTGAAGCTTTCTTT
J gene: TRBJ1-2; V gene: TRBV18; D gene: NA; clone size: NA; CDR3 protein: CASSPDSFYGYTF; CDR3 DNA: TGTGCCAGCTCACCGGACAGCTTCTATGGCTACACCTTC
J gene: TRBJ2-5; V gene: TRBV6-5; D gene: NA; clone size: NA; CDR3 protein: CASRGHPLDGTQYF; CDR3 DNA: TGTGCCAGCCGGGGACACCCCCTGGATGGGACCCAGTACTTC
J gene: TRBJ1-4; V gene: TRBV7-6; D gene: TRBD1; clone size: NA; CDR3 protein: CASSSGTGTEKLFF; CDR3 DNA: TGTGCCAGCAGCTCGGGGACAGGGACTGAAAAACTGTTTTTT
J gene: TRBJ1-4; V gene: TRBV5-5; D gene: TRBD1; clone size: once; CDR3 protein: CASSDERVTGSGEKLFF; CDR3 DNA: TGTGCCAGCAGCGACGAGAGAGTGACAGGGTCTGGAGAAAAACTGTTTTTT
J gene: TRBJ2-3; V gene: TRBV10-3; D gene: TRBD1; clone size: NA; CDR3 protein: CAASRDRVSDTQYF; CDR3 DNA: TGTGCCGCCTCCCGGGACAGGGTCAGCGATACGCAGTATTTT
J gene: TRBJ1-1; V gene: TRBV6-5; D gene: TRBD1; clone size: NA; CDR3 protein: CASSYSGQLNTEAFF; CDR3 DNA: TGTGCCAGCAGTTACTCGGGACAGTTGAACACTGAAGCTTTCTTT
J gene: TRBJ1-1; V gene: TRBV7-8; D gene: NA; clone size: NA; CDR3 protein: CASRGRGMNTEAFF; CDR3 DNA: TGTGCCAGCAGGGGCAGGGGAATGAACACTGAAGCTTTCTTT
J gene: TRBJ2-1; V gene: TRBV6-2/TRBV6-3; D gene: TRBD2; clone size: few; CDR3 protein: CASSSRTSGNPSSYNEQFF; CDR3 DNA: TGTGCCAGCAGCTCGCGGACTAGCGGCAATCCGAGCTCCTACAATGAGCAGTTCTTC
J gene: TRBJ2-1; V gene: TRBV14; D gene: NA; clone size: NA; CDR3 protein: CASSQDEGSEQFF; CDR3 DNA: TGTGCCAGCAGCCAAGACGAGGGCAGTGAGCAGTTCTTC
J gene: TRBJ1-2; V gene: TRBV15; D gene: NA; clone size: NA; CDR3 protein: CATSTGGTGDGYGYTF; CDR3 DNA: TGTGCCACCAGCACGGGCGGTACGGGGGACGGCTATGGCTACACCTTC
J gene: TRBJ2-3; V gene: TRBV9; D gene: TRBD2; clone size: NA; CDR3 protein: CASSPFSGGPPTDTQYF; CDR3 DNA: TGTGCCAGCAGCCCCTTCAGCGGGGGGCCGCCCACAGATACGCAGTATTTT
J gene: TRBJ2-1; V gene: TRBV5-8; D gene: NA; clone size: NA; CDR3 protein: CASSLEGVSYNEQFF; CDR3 DNA: TGTGCCAGCAGCTTGGAGGGGGTCTCCTACAATGAGCAGTTCTTC
J gene: TRBJ1-4; V gene: TRBV9; D gene: TRBD1; clone size: few; CDR3 protein: CASSVADRGSTEKLFF; CDR3 DNA: TGTGCCAGCAGCGTAGCTGACAGGGGTAGTACGGAGAAACTGTTTTTT
J gene: TRBJ1-2; V gene: TRBV10-3; D gene: NA; clone size: NA; CDR3 protein: CATLREVYGYTF; CDR3 DNA: TGTGCCACCCTGAGGGAAGTCTATGGCTACACCTTC
J gene: TRBJ2-3; V gene: TRBV6-5; D gene: NA; clone size: NA; CDR3 protein: CASSYSKQGLDTQYF; CDR3 DNA: TGTGCCAGCAGTTACTCGAAACAGGGCTTAGATACGCAGTATTTT
J gene: TRBJ2-3; V gene: TRBV19; D gene: NA; clone size: NA; CDR3 protein: CASSMVGSSTDTQYF; CDR3 DNA: TGTGCCAGTAGTATGGTCGGGTCTAGCACAGATACGCAGTATTTT
J gene: TRBJ2-5; V gene: TRBV7-8; D gene: NA; clone size: NA; CDR3 protein: CASSSAAMPQETQYF; CDR3 DNA: TGTGCCAGCAGCTCAGCAGCGATGCCCCAAGAGACCCAGTACTTC
J gene: TRBJ1-6; V gene: TRBV2; D gene: TRBD1; clone size: NA; CDR3 protein: CASRAQGASSYNSPLHF; CDR3 DNA: TGTGCCAGCAGGGCACAGGGGGCGAGCTCCTATAATTCACCCCTCCACTTT
J gene: TRBJ1-5; V gene: TRBV19; D gene: NA; clone size: NA; CDR3 protein: CASSRREGGNQPQHF; CDR3 DNA: TGTGCCAGTAGTCGCAGGGAGGGAGGCAATCAGCCCCAGCATTTT
J gene: TRBJ1-1; V gene: TRBV19; D gene: TRBD1; clone size: NA; CDR3 protein: CASSIGQGTEAFF; CDR3 DNA: TGTGCCAGTAGTATTGGACAGGGGACTGAAGCTTTCTTT
J gene: TRBJ2-3; V gene: TRBV3-1/TRBV3-2; D gene: TRBD2; clone size: NA; CDR3 protein: CASSQVLAGVDTQYF; CDR3 DNA: TGTGCCAGCAGCCAAGTACTAGCGGGAGTTGATACGCAGTATTTT
J gene: TRBJ1-6; V gene: TRBV7-9; D gene: NA; clone size: NA; CDR3 protein: CASSTQRDNSPLHF; CDR3 DNA: TGTGCCAGCAGCACGCAACGGGATAATTCACCCCTCCACTTT
J gene: TRBJ2-5; V gene: TRBV5-6; D gene: NA; clone size: few; CDR3 protein: CASSPGQQETQYF; CDR3 DNA: TGTGCCAGCAGCCCCGGACAGCAAGAGACCCAGTACTTC
J gene: TRBJ1-1; V gene: TRBV18; D gene: TRBD1; clone size: once; CDR3 protein: CASSPRRGRNTEAFF; CDR3 DNA: TGTGCCAGCTCACCCCGGAGGGGGCGTAACACTGAAGCTTTCTTT
J gene: TRBJ2-5; V gene: TRBV5-1; D gene: TRBD2; clone size: once; CDR3 protein: CASSSQTSGTETQYF; CDR3 DNA: TGCGCCAGCAGCTCTCAGACTAGCGGGACTGAGACCCAGTACTTC
J gene: TRBJ1-4; V gene: TRBV12-3/TRBV12-4; D gene: NA; clone size: NA; CDR3 protein: CASSLVLEKLFF; CDR3 DNA: TGTGCCAGCAGTTTAGTCCTTGAAAAACTGTTTTTT
J gene: TRBJ2-1; V gene: TRBV2; D gene: NA; clone size: NA; CDR3 protein: CASSPKSGEQFF; CDR3 DNA: TGTGCCAGCAGTCCCAAGTCGGGTGAGCAGTTCTTC
J gene: TRBJ1-1; V gene: TRBV12-3/TRBV12-4; D gene: TRBD1; clone size: NA; CDR3 protein: CASSSDRGGEAFF; CDR3 DNA: TGTGCCAGCAGTTCTGACAGGGGTGGTGAAGCTTTCTTT
J gene: TRBJ2-2; V gene: TRBV7-8; D gene: TRBD2; clone size: few; CDR3 protein: CASSTTGRGRSGELFF; CDR3 DNA: TGTGCCAGCAGCACGACGGGGAGGGGCCGCAGCGGGGAGCTGTTTTTT
J gene: TRBJ2-5; V gene: TRBV18; D gene: NA; clone size: NA; CDR3 protein: CASSPQAYQETQYF; CDR3 DNA: TGTGCCAGCTCACCGCAGGCGTACCAAGAGACCCAGTACTTC
J gene: TRBJ1-2; V gene: TRBV6-5; D gene: NA; clone size: once; CDR3 protein: CASSTGTAALGYTF; CDR3 DNA: TGTGCCAGCAGTACCGGGACTGCTGCCCTTGGCTACACCTTC
J gene: TRBJ2-4; V gene: TRBV4-2; D gene: NA; clone size: NA; CDR3 protein: CASSQDRKNIQYF; CDR3 DNA: TGTGCCAGCAGCCAAGACAGAAAAAACATTCAGTACTTC
J gene: TRBJ2-1; V gene: TRBV7-6; D gene: NA; clone size: NA; CDR3 protein: CASSPRTTYFNEQFF; CDR3 DNA: TGTGCCAGCAGCCCCCGGACTACTTACTTCAATGAGCAGTTCTTC
J gene: TRBJ2-3; V gene: TRBV9; D gene: TRBD2; clone size: NA; CDR3 protein: CASSTGTSGGAMGSDTQYF; CDR3 DNA: TGTGCCAGCAGCACTGGGACTAGCGGGGGGGCCATGGGTTCAGATACGCAGTATTTT
J gene: TRBJ1-1; V gene: TRBV9; D gene: NA; clone size: NA; CDR3 protein: CASSVDSRATEAFF; CDR3 DNA: TGTGCCAGCAGCGTAGACTCGAGGGCCACTGAAGCTTTCTTT